The rows below give T cell receptor beta chains drawn from one sample of a study of shared clonotypes between healthy human individuals. Assay: immunoSEQ multiplex PCR; the TCRdb copy retains only in-frame clones and omits some. The sample includes about 2,500,000 clones, approximately 90% seen only once; the top ten take about 0.13%. What was sequenced was naive CD4+ T cells sorted from blood. The receptors were sampled from a man younger than 35 in good health. Each CDR3 is given with its conserved first and last residue. A D gene is named only where the DNA matches it firmly. Size tells how often a clone was seen (once, few, many) or the class of an expanded clone, and some rows leave it out.

size	D	V	J	CDR3	DNA
-	-	TRBV18	TRBJ2-7	CASSPGGDEQYF	TGTGCCAGCTCGCCCGGAGGCGACGAGCAGTACTTC
-	-	TRBV19	TRBJ2-7	CASRAGRTYEQYF	TGTGCCAGTAGGGCGGGACGGACCTACGAGCAGTACTTC
once	-	TRBV28	TRBJ2-7	CASSRRSYEQYF	TGTGCCAGCAGTCGTAGGTCCTACGAGCAGTACTTC
-	TRBD2	TRBV9	TRBJ2-1	CASSVELAGGNEQFF	TGTGCCAGCAGCGTAGAGCTAGCGGGAGGGAATGAGCAGTTCTTC
-	-	TRBV19	TRBJ1-2	CASNIWDVPNYGYTF	TGTGCCAGTAATATCTGGGACGTCCCTAACTATGGCTACACCTTC
-	-	TRBV28	TRBJ2-7	CASSLSQGRNEQYF	TGTGCCAGCAGTTTATCTCAGGGGCGAAACGAGCAGTACTTC
-	TRBD1	TRBV18	TRBJ2-7	CASSNGGQGSYEQYF	TGTGCCAGCTCAAATGGGGGACAGGGCTCCTACGAGCAGTACTTC
-	TRBD2	TRBV7-9	TRBJ2-3	CASSSGTSGRADTQYF	TGTGCCAGCAGCTCTGGGACCAGCGGGAGGGCAGATACGCAGTATTTT
-	-	TRBV6-1	TRBJ1-1	CASRGQGPTEAFF	TGTGCCAGCAGGGGGCAGGGACCCACTGAAGCTTTCTTT
-	-	TRBV5-4	TRBJ1-2	CASSLAWGQSYGYTF	TGTGCCAGCAGCTTGGCGTGGGGTCAGAGCTATGGCTACACCTTC
-	TRBD1	TRBV19	TRBJ1-2	CASRQDRVKDGYTF	TGTGCCAGTAGACAGGACAGGGTAAAGGATGGCTACACCTTC
-	TRBD1	TRBV5-6	TRBJ2-1	CASSLERKKGANEQFF	TGTGCCAGCAGCTTGGAACGGAAAAAGGGGGCCAATGAGCAGTTCTTC
once	TRBD1	TRBV29-1	TRBJ1-4	CSVDGAGGEKLFF	TGCAGCGTTGATGGGGCAGGGGGAGAAAAACTGTTTTTT
-	-	TRBV5-4	TRBJ1-2	CASSLLTREGSGYTF	TGTGCCAGCAGCTTGCTTACCAGGGAGGGTTCTGGCTACACCTTC
-	-	TRBV4-3	TRBJ2-7	CASSQVTGLYEQYF	TGCGCCAGCAGCCAAGTGACAGGACTTTACGAGCAGTACTTC
-	TRBD1	TRBV18	TRBJ2-5	CASSPGDRGYQETQYF	TGTGCCAGCTCACCTGGGGACAGGGGGTACCAAGAGACCCAGTACTTC
-	-	TRBV5-4	TRBJ2-2	CASSPGQPTVTGELFF	TGTGCCAGCAGCCCGGGACAACCCACGGTAACCGGGGAGCTGTTTTTT
-	TRBD1	TRBV6-5	TRBJ1-3	CASSLTGVRNTIYF	TGTGCCAGCAGTCTGACAGGGGTGCGGAACACCATATATTTT
-	-	TRBV5-4	TRBJ2-6	CASSNGGMTSGANVLTF	TGTGCCAGCAGCAACGGGGGCATGACCTCTGGGGCCAACGTCCTGACTTTC
-	-	TRBV7-9	TRBJ2-1	CASSLGGINNEQFF	TGTGCCAGCAGCTTAGGTGGGATCAACAATGAGCAGTTCTTC
-	TRBD2	TRBV6-6	TRBJ2-7	CASSGLARDPYEQYF	TGTGCCAGCAGTGGACTAGCAAGAGATCCCTACGAGCAGTACTTC
once	-	TRBV5-1	TRBJ2-5	CASSSQMGPVPTQYF	TGCGCCAGCAGCTCCCAAATGGGCCCGGTCCCGACCCAGTACTTC